The 27 T cell receptor beta chains below come from one sample, sequenced in a study of molecular identifiers for immune sequencing clone quantification. TCRdb called the PCR reads again in MiXCR, with one record for every CDR3 protein. The data show some 590,000 distinct CDR3 sequences, about 25% seen once. Sequenced: naive CD8+ T cells from blood, with Jurkat cell RNA spiked in. The subset: FACS-sorted CD8+CD4-CCR7+CD45RA+ naive T cells. These receptors originate from a human donor in good health. Some libraries in this study had Jurkat cell RNA spiked in.

With regard to this clonotype: The junction and the germline gene differ at one end; a read error may be behind it. The J gene is TRBJ2-3, the V gene TRBV3-1, with 10 bases fitting TRBD2. The CDR3 consists of 18 residues. The V gene's germline CDR1 is LGHDT and CDR2 YNNKEL (reference sequence). The CDR3 DNA sequence: TGTGCCCGCAGCCCGGGCCTAGCGGGAGCGCCTAGCACCGATACGCAGTATTTT. Protein: CARSPGLAGAPSTDTQYF.

This clonotype was picked up many times. V gene TRBV27 combines with J gene TRBJ1-5; D is uncertain. This CDR3 is 12 amino acids long. V lost 5 bases and J 3 bases, leaving 5 bases between the germline ends. CDR1 and CDR2 from the germline V gene are MNHEY and SMNVEV (reference sequence). As DNA, the CDR3 is TGTGCCAGCAGTCCTCTCAATCAGCCCCAGCATTTT. It is translated as CASSPLNQPQHF.

This clonotype was detected only a few times. V is TRBV9 and J is TRBJ2-7; the D call may be TRBD1 or TRBD2 (6 bases each). Between the trimmed V and J ends, which lost 3 bases and 3 bases, there was a span of 16 bases. This CDR3 spans 15 amino acids. Germline values: CDR1 SGDLS, CDR2 YYNGEE. CDR3 nucleotides: TGTGCCAGCAGCGGGGGGGCAGCCGCCCTCTACGAGCAGTACTTC. Its translation is CASSGGAAALYEQYF.

In regard to this clonotype: A read error may be the cause here, since a much bigger clone is one base away. This chain connects TRBV3-1 to TRBJ2-7, with no clear D. The germline V gene encodes CDR1 LGHDT and CDR2 YNNKEL (reference sequence). The CDR3 runs 12 residues. V was shortened by 4 bases and J by 4 bases, with 8 bases between the two germline ends. The CDR3 DNA follows: TGTGCCAGCAGCCGCAAGCGATACGAGCAGTACTTC. Amino acid sequence: CASSRKRYEQYF.

CDR3 DNA sequence: TGTGCCAGCTCACCACCGGCCAACTACGAGCAGTACTTC. It codes for CASSPPANYEQYF. The gene calls are TRBV18 and TRBJ2-7; no clear D. The V gene lost 0 bases and the J gene lost 3 bases, with 6 bases spanning the gap. The germline gives CDR1 KGHSH, CDR2 LQKENI. The length of the CDR3 is 13 residues. The variable domain in full, completed from reference TRBV18 and TRBJ2-7, reads NAGVMQNPRHLVRRRGQEARLRCSPMKGHSHVYWYRQLPEEGLKFMVYLQKENIIDESGMPKERFSAEFPKEGPSILRIQQVVRGDSAAYFCASSPPANYEQYFGPGTRLTVT.

This clonotype was seen many times. The chain links TRBV28 to TRBJ2-7; TRBD2 aligns across 8 bases. The length of the CDR3 is 13 residues. J was trimmed by 3 bases and V by 6 bases; bases with no gene match: 4. Germline assignment: CDR1 MDHEN and CDR2 SYDVKM. This CDR3 reads CASSPAGDYEQYF. The CDR3 DNA reads TGTGCCAGCAGCCCAGCGGGAGACTACGAGCAGTACTTC.

This clonotype was detected only a few times. The chain recombines TRBV28 with TRBJ1-5, with 10 bases lining up with TRBD1. Germline V CDR1 and CDR2: MDHEN, SYDVKM. V shed 5 bases and J 0 bases; nucleotides not matched to a gene: 7. The CDR3 loop spans 17 amino acids. The CDR3 sequence: CASSPRQGAFSNQPQHF. The CDR3 DNA reads as TGTGCCAGCAGTCCTAGACAGGGGGCTTTTAGCAATCAGCCCCAGCATTTT.

Concerning this clonotype: A read error is possible here, since a much larger clone lies one base away. The chain is built from TRBV5-1 and TRBJ2-7; unclear D gene. Looked up from germline, CDR1 is SGHRS and CDR2 is YFSETQ. The length of the CDR3 is 13 residues. CDR3 nucleotides: TGCGCCAGCACGGTCGATGCCTCCTACGCGCAGTACTTC. It specifies CASTVDASYAQYF.

V and J are TRBV10-3 and TRBJ1-2; a possible D gene is TRBD1 (6 bases). Germline lookup yields CDR1 ENHRY and CDR2 SYGVKD. CDR3 size: 14 residues. The germline V and J ends were trimmed by 3 bases and 2 bases, with 10 bases remaining between them. The CDR3 DNA sequence: TGTGCCATCAGTGAAACAGGGATGAACTATGGCTACACCTTC. Translated, it gives CAISETGMNYGYTF.

This clonotype has a handful of counts. V usage is TRBV10-3 and J usage is TRBJ2-2; D is uncertain. Germline values: CDR1 ENHRY, CDR2 SYGVKD. The CDR3 runs 13 residues. The V gene lost 5 bases and the J gene lost 7 bases, with 11 bases spanning the gap. The CDR3: CAISPSDHGELFF. The DNA for the CDR3 is TGTGCCATCAGTCCCTCCGACCACGGGGAGCTGTTTTTT.

This clonotype appeared many times. The chain recombines TRBV5-4 with TRBJ1-1; a weak D match, TRBD1 (6 bases). V lost 4 bases to trimming and J lost 7 bases, with 20 bases between them. Germline V lookup: CDR1 SGHNT, CDR2 YYREEE (reference sequence). The CDR3 totals 15 residues. The CDR3 region is CASSPSLGDNSEAFF. In DNA, the CDR3 is TGTGCCAGCAGCCCGAGTCTGGGGGACAATAGTGAAGCTTTCTTT.

As for this clonotype: A clone one base away is much larger, so this may be a read error. The CDR3 loop reads CASSSFSGGAYKQYF. The CDR3 DNA sequence: TGTGCCAGCAGCTCATTTAGCGGGGGGGCCTACAAGCAGTACTTC. The V and J genes are TRBV7-2 and TRBJ2-7; 11 positions agree with TRBD2. This CDR3 is 15 amino acids long. The germline CDR1 and CDR2 sequences are SGHTA and FQGNSA. The whole variable domain, remainder taken from reference TRBV7-2 and TRBJ2-7, is GAGVSQSPSNKVTEKGKDVELRCDPISGHTALYWYRQSLGQGLEFLIYFQGNSAPDKSGLPSDRFSAERTGGSVSTLTIQRTQQEDSAVYLCASSSFSGGAYKQYFGPGTRLTVT.

As for this clonotype: This may be a read error: a much more frequent sequence differs by one nucleotide. This chain connects TRBV20-1 to TRBJ2-7; TRBD2 matches at 13 bases. Germline loops: CDR1 DFQATT, CDR2 SNEGSKA (reference sequence). Losses at the gene ends were 8 bases for V and 5 bases for J; bases not matched to a gene: 12. This CDR3 has 15 residues. Here the CDR3 reads CSSNGGLAGLHEQYF. The CDR3 region has the DNA TGCAGTTCTAATGGGGGACTAGCGGGACTCCACGAGCAGTACTTC.

This sequence joins TRBV6-5 and TRBJ2-2; TRBD1 is a possible D gene (5 bases). Germline V lookup: CDR1 MNHEY, CDR2 SVGAGI. With 5 bases removed from V and 2 bases from J, the gap between germline ends came to 9 bases. The CDR3 runs 14 residues. The CDR3 DNA sequence: TGTGCCAGCAGTACACAGGAAAACACCGGGGAGCTGTTTTTT. Its translation is CASSTQENTGELFF.

This chain connects TRBV12-3 or TRBV12-4 to TRBJ2-2; D gene uncertain. V lost 3 bases to trimming and J lost 7 bases, with 9 bases between them. This CDR3 contains 13 residues. This CDR3 reads CASSLVPGGELFF. Written as DNA, the CDR3 is TGTGCCAGCAGTTTGGTCCCTGGCGGGGAGCTGTTTTTT.

There are many counts of this clonotype. The chain carries TRBV12-3 or TRBV12-4 and TRBJ2-5, with 7 bases identical to TRBD1. With V trimmed by 6 bases and J by 3 bases, 7 bases remained unmatched. The CDR3 is 14 residues long. In DNA form, the CDR3 reads TGTGCCAGCAGCCATAGACAGGGAAAAGAGACCCAGTACTTC. Amino acids: CASSHRQGKETQYF.

The chain is built from TRBV12-3 or TRBV12-4 and TRBJ1-2; TRBD1 matches at 7 bases. This CDR3 has 14 residues. V was clipped by 2 bases and J by 8 bases; unmatched bases: 8. The CDR3 reads CASSLIGQGDGYTF. CDR3 sequence (DNA): TGTGCCAGCAGTTTAATCGGGCAGGGGGACGGCTACACCTTC.

A remark on this clonotype: Germline and junction disagree at one end, which may indicate a read error. The chain links TRBV4-3 to TRBJ2-1, with 7 bases identical to TRBD1. CDR1 and CDR2 from the germline V gene are LGHNA and YSLEER. This CDR3 has 17 residues. As DNA, the CDR3 is TGCGCCAGCGGCCAAGATCTCGCGACAGGGTCTTACAATGAGCAGTTCTTC. This translates into CASGQDLATGSYNEQFF.

At least ten counts were recorded for this clonotype. The chain uses TRBV29-1 and TRBJ2-7; 8 bases agree with TRBD2. V shed 1 base, J shed 3 bases, and the junction held 8 bases outside the gene matches. Germline CDR1 and CDR2: SQVTM and ANQGSEA. The CDR3 is made up of 15 amino acids. CDR3 coding DNA: TGCAGCGTTGAAGCTCGGGAGGGACAACTCTACGAGCAGTACTTC. This gives the protein CSVEAREGQLYEQYF.

Concerning this clonotype itself: A much larger clone differs by one base, so this may be a read error. The CDR3 end shows no conserved phenylalanine or tryptophan, and so a read error is likely. The chain carries TRBV7-9 and TRBJ1-5; no definite D call. Per germline, CDR1 SEHNR and CDR2 FQNEAQ (reference sequence). This CDR3 is built from 12 residues. The germline V and J ends were trimmed by 4 bases and 6 bases, with 7 bases remaining between them. The DNA for the CDR3 is TGTGCCAGCAGCTCTAACGGTCAGCCCCAGCATGTT. Translation: CASSSNGQPQHV.

Comment on this clonotype: Mismatch with germline at one junction end may stem from a read error. The chain couples TRBV7-8 to TRBJ2-2; D is perhaps TRBD1 or TRBD2 (5 bases each). CDR1 is SGHVS, CDR2 FQNEAQ, per germline. CDR3 length equals 14 residues. CDR3: CASSPDTYTGELLF. In DNA form, the CDR3 reads TGTGCCAGCAGCCCGGACACGTACACCGGGGAGCTGCTTTTT.

The chain links TRBV19 to TRBJ1-2; D not certain. The CDR3 is 13 amino acids. Germline lookup yields CDR1 LNHDA and CDR2 SQIVND (reference sequence). V lost 5 bases to trimming and J lost 4 bases, with 11 bases between them. This CDR3 is CASSFSGAYGYTF. The CDR3 DNA reads TGTGCCAGTAGTTTTTCTGGCGCCTATGGCTACACCTTC.

This clonotype was observed a few times. Being one base from a much bigger clone, this may be a read error. The chain recombines TRBV7-6 with TRBJ2-5, with D tentatively TRBD2 (5 bases). CDR1 is SGHVS, CDR2 FNYEAQ, per germline. This CDR3 spans 16 amino acids. In DNA, the CDR3 is TGTGCCGGCAGCTTATGGACTCTAGAGCACCAAGAGACCCAGTACTTC. This gives the protein CAGSLWTLEHQETQYF.

Regarding this clonotype: This may stem from a read error, because a much larger clone lies one nucleotide away. The chain recombines TRBV6-2 or TRBV6-3 with TRBJ2-7; 7 nucleotides agree with TRBD1. Germline V gene lookup returns CDR1 MNHEY and CDR2 SVGEGT. This CDR3 comprises 15 residues. The CDR3 DNA is TGTGCCAGCAGTTACACCCGACAGGGTTGGTACGGGCAGTACTTC. Encoded protein: CASSYTRQGWYGQYF.

This clonotype was detected many times. This chain uses TRBV4-1 with TRBJ2-1; 8 bases align to TRBD1. The V segment lost 1 base and the J segment 8 bases; nucleotides outside the gene matches: 4. The CDR3 sequence is 14 residues long. Germline assignment: CDR1 MGHRA and CDR2 YSYEKL. In DNA form, the CDR3 reads TGCGCCAGCAGCCAAGGCCAGGGGGCAGATGAGCAGTTCTTC. It codes for CASSQGQGADEQFF.

This clonotype was found once. This may come from a read error, since a much larger clone is one base off. The chain links TRBV5-1 to TRBJ2-1, with 7 nucleotides matching TRBD2. J was trimmed by 10 bases and V by 3 bases; bases with no gene match: 10. The CDR3 has 14 residues. The V gene's germline CDR1 is SGHRS and CDR2 YFSETQ. The CDR3 reads CASSWGGGPLEQFF. Here the CDR3 DNA reads TGCGCCAGCAGCTGGGGGGGAGGACCTTTGGAGCAGTTCTTC.

This clonotype appeared a few times. The V call is TRBV6-2 or TRBV6-3, the J call TRBJ2-5; 13 bases fit TRBD2. Germline V gene data show CDR1 as MNHEY and CDR2 as SVGEGT. J was trimmed by 2 bases and V by 4 bases; bases with no gene match: 7. The CDR3 runs 17 residues. The CDR3 is CASSSLAGGSGQETQYF. Written as DNA, the CDR3 is TGTGCCAGCAGTTCACTAGCGGGAGGGTCGGGGCAAGAGACCCAGTACTTC.